This TCR beta chain stems from a study of CD8 T cells in Susac syndrome. Reverse transcription used roughly 0.45 to 1 ug RNA and random hexamers. TCRdb reprocessed the immunoSEQ multiplex PCR reads via MiXCR and lists one record per CDR3 protein. The data show 250,000 to 350,000 distinct CDR3 sequences, more than 75% seen once. The CDR3 runs 13 residues. CDR1 and CDR2 (germline): MNHEY, SMNVEV (reference sequence). The V end was cut by 5 bases, the J end by 10 bases, with 16 bases between. This clonotype was observed a single time. The specimen was CD8+ T cells from PBMCs. The V and J genes are TRBV27 and TRBJ2-3; unclear D gene. This receptor was taken from a human donor with multiple sclerosis. CDR3 coding DNA: TGTGCCAGCAGTCCGGAGCCCCCCCCCGCGCAGTATTTT. Protein product: CASSPEPPPAQYF.